The clone carrying this T cell receptor beta chain was observed a single time. In the original analysis: Estimation of nucleated cell counts relied on the amplification of reference gene primers. Produced via immunoSEQ multiplex PCR; TCRdb's table is partial and in-frame only. V and J calls and clone size follow that table, whereas D and trimming were derived from the DNA. The sample has some 96,000 clones, roughly nine tenths seen once. The sample originates from a study of blood T cell repertoires in COVID-19. Study background: Collection of acute and convalescent COVID-19 samples took place in the United States, Italy and Spain. In each case, the material was cDNA or gDNA derived from T cells, B-cell-depleted T cells, or PBMCs.

V dropped 4 bases and J dropped 6; count of bases not matched to a gene: 2. The CDR3 has 13 residues. Per the germline V gene, CDR1 is KGHDR and CDR2 is SFDVKD. J is TRBJ1-2 and V is TRBV24-1, with TRBD1 matching over 9 bases. The material sequenced was peripheral blood. The TCR was taken from a man in his fifties or sixties with active COVID-19. The DNA for the CDR3 is TGTGCCACCAGTGAAAGGACAGGGGATGGCTACACCTTC. Translated: CATSERTGDGYTF.